The clone carrying this T cell receptor beta chain was found a few times. No antigen is known for it. A much larger clone differs by one base, so this may be a read error. Three rounds of nested PCR, following a modified ARM-PCR protocol, produced the TCRbeta library. One entry per CDR3 protein, called by TCRdb with MiXCR from the multiplex PCR reads. The sample lists around 210,000 distinct CDR3 sequences; 70% to 75% were seen once. This record comes from a study of tumor and adjacent non-tumor tissue in lung cancer. At the level of the study: Aged about 31 to 80 years, patients included 10 men and about 5 women with stage I to III disease. Findings and caveats of the study: Tumor tissue had significantly higher TCR diversity than normal lung. Top 100 clones took a larger repertoire share in normal lung.

This CDR3 has 12 residues. V was trimmed by 7 bases and J by 0 bases, leaving 10 bases between them. The V gene's germline CDR1 is DFQATT and CDR2 SNEGSKA (reference sequence). RNA was extracted from bulk tissue without any cell sorting. The chain combines TRBV20-1 with TRBJ2-7, with D perhaps TRBD1 (5 bases). This receptor was taken from a man aged 55 to 70 with non-small cell lung cancer. Sequencing was carried out using lung tumor tissue. CDR3 in amino acids: CSVQDNSYEQYF. The CDR3 DNA sequence: TGCAGTGTACAGGACAACTCCTACGAGCAGTACTTC.